Following are 32 T cell receptor beta chains from one sample sequenced in a study of blood T cells in healthy people across ages. For the second PCR, which ran for about 7 to 12 cycles, a sample-barcoded 5' primer and a J-beta primer mix were used. TCRdb recomputed calls from the 5' RACE reads with MiXCR, one row per CDR3 protein. Here the sample spans 650,000 to 900,000 distinct CDR3 sequences, around 62% being singletons. Sequenced sample: blood. The receptors shown here come from a man aged 25-45 years in good health.

The chain recombines TRBV4-1 with TRBJ2-3; D ambiguous. CDR1 is MGHRA, CDR2 YSYEKL, per germline. Trimming left V 3 bases short and J 7 bases short, with 11 bases between. The CDR3 loop spans 13 amino acids. The CDR3: CASSQSRYNTQYF. As DNA, the CDR3 is TGCGCCAGCAGCCAGTCACGCTACAATACGCAGTATTTT.

The chain links TRBV9 to TRBJ2-1; 7 positions match TRBD2. The V and J ends lost 3 bases and 7 bases, in that order; junction bases with no gene match: 10. Looked up from germline, CDR1 is SGDLS and CDR2 is YYNGEE. The CDR3 spans 15 residues. The CDR3 here is CASSAGLVETNEQFF. Here the CDR3 DNA reads TGTGCCAGCAGCGCCGGACTAGTGGAGACGAATGAGCAGTTCTTC.

The chain recombines TRBV27 with TRBJ2-1; the D is unclear. Germline V lookup: CDR1 MNHEY, CDR2 SMNVEV (reference sequence). This CDR3 is 13 amino acids long. V was pared by 3 bases and J by 7 bases, with 10 bases between. CDR3 region: CASSFSNGNEQFF. DNA for the CDR3: TGTGCCAGCAGTTTCTCAAACGGAAATGAGCAGTTCTTC.

This clonotype occurred a few times. The chain combines TRBV12-3 or TRBV12-4 with TRBJ2-5, with 8 bases lining up with TRBD1. V lost 6 bases, J lost 4 bases, and 10 bases stayed unmatched. CDR3 length equals 15 residues. Written as DNA, the CDR3 is TGTGCCAGCAGCCCTTTGACAGGGGCAGGAGAGACCCAGTACTTC. It yields the protein CASSPLTGAGETQYF.

The rearrangement uses TRBV4-3 and TRBJ2-5; D perhaps matches TRBD1 (6 bases). Germline lookup yields CDR1 LGHNA and CDR2 YSLEER. The V end was cut by 0 bases, the J end by 0 bases, with 14 bases between. This CDR3 comprises 17 residues. The chain's CDR3 is CASSQEVFGQYQETQYF. Written as DNA, the CDR3 is TGCGCCAGCAGCCAAGAAGTTTTCGGACAGTACCAAGAGACCCAGTACTTC.

The chain has TRBV20-1 and TRBJ1-2; perhaps TRBD1 as D (5 bases). V shed 5 bases and J shed 6 bases, with 13 bases lying between them. The CDR3 totals 12 residues. Looked up from germline, CDR1 is DFQATT and CDR2 is SNEGSKA (reference sequence). For the CDR3, the DNA is TGCAGTGCTCCCGACAGAATCAATGGCTACACCTTC. Encoded protein: CSAPDRINGYTF.

This clonotype was seen a handful of times. The CDR3 nucleotides read TGTGCCAGCAGTTCGTTTGCTAGCAGTGGAACGGAGACCCAGTACTTC. Its protein is CASSSFASSGTETQYF. V gene TRBV12-3 or TRBV12-4 combines with J gene TRBJ2-5; possibly TRBD2 for D (5 bases). This CDR3 region has 16 residues. V lost 4 bases to trimming and J lost 5 bases, with 20 bases between them.

This clonotype was found a few times. This chain joins TRBV27 and TRBJ1-2, with a weak D call TRBD1 (6 bases). With 3 bases removed from V and 7 bases from J, the gap between germline ends came to 15 bases. The CDR3 runs to 14 residues. Per the germline V gene, CDR1 is MNHEY and CDR2 is SMNVEV (reference sequence). DNA of the CDR3: TGTGCCAGCAGTTTCCAAGGGGGTTCTTCTGGCTACACCTTC. Encoded protein: CASSFQGGSSGYTF.

The rearrangement joins TRBV20-1 to TRBJ2-5; no firm D call. Germline V CDR1 and CDR2: DFQATT, SNEGSKA (reference sequence). The V gene lost 6 bases and the J gene lost 2 bases, with 13 bases spanning the gap. The CDR3 sequence is 13 residues long. The CDR3 is CSALTDKQETQYF. CDR3 coding DNA: TGCAGTGCCCTAACCGACAAACAAGAGACCCAGTACTTC.

Ten or more counts support this clonotype. The V gene is TRBV6-2 or TRBV6-3, the J gene TRBJ2-7; 11 nucleotides line up with TRBD2. Germline V CDR1 and CDR2: MNHEY, SVGEGT. V was pared by 0 bases and J by 4 bases, with 8 bases of the junction left unmatched. This CDR3 is 17 amino acids long. CDR3 residues: CASSYSRRLAGTYEQYF. The DNA of the CDR3 is TGTGCCAGCAGTTACTCGAGGCGACTAGCGGGAACTTACGAGCAGTACTTC.

This clonotype was picked up a small number of times. The rearrangement joins TRBV2 to TRBJ2-3, with no clear D. The CDR3 is 14 amino acids. The V gene lost 4 bases and the J gene lost 0 bases, with 8 bases spanning the gap. Germline V gives CDR1 SNHLY, CDR2 FYNNEI. In DNA, the CDR3 is TGTGCCAGCAGTGCGGGCCTTAGCACAGATACGCAGTATTTT. Translated, it gives CASSAGLSTDTQYF.

The chain couples TRBV18 to TRBJ2-6; D is tentatively TRBD1 or TRBD2 (5 bases each). CDR1 and CDR2 from the germline V gene are KGHSH and LQKENI. The CDR3 covers 18 residues. Trimming took 3 bases from V and 0 from J, leaving 15 bases between them. In nucleotides, the CDR3 is TGTGCCAGCTCACCCATGGGGACGGCGATCTCTGGGGCCAACGTCCTGACTTTC. Its protein is CASSPMGTAISGANVLTF.

Here the CDR3 DNA reads TGTGCCAGCAGTTTATGGTCGGGGAAATTCTACAATGAGCAGTTCTTC. Its protein product is CASSLWSGKFYNEQFF. J is TRBJ2-1 and V is TRBV12-3 or TRBV12-4; the D gene is possibly TRBD2 (5 bases). The CDR3 is 16 amino acids. Trimming shortened V by 2 bases and J by 3 bases, and 14 bases separated the two germline ends.

V usage is TRBV4-3 and J usage is TRBJ1-6, with D unclear. The CDR3 extends over 16 amino acids. Germline-derived CDR1 and CDR2 are LGHNA and YSLEER. V shed 0 bases and J shed 5 bases, with 11 bases lying between them. The CDR3 nucleotides read TGCGCCAGCAGCCAAGATCCTTGGCCAGATAATTCACCCCTCCACTTT. As protein: CASSQDPWPDNSPLHF.

This clonotype was found a few times. The J gene is TRBJ2-7, the V gene TRBV29-1; D is undetermined. Looked up from germline, CDR1 is SQVTM and CDR2 is ANQGSEA. The CDR3 loop spans 14 amino acids. Trimming removed 5 bases from V and 0 bases from J, with 14 bases in between. Here the CDR3 DNA reads TGCAGCGTTACCGACAACCCGGTCTCCTACGAGCAGTACTTC. Protein sequence: CSVTDNPVSYEQYF.

The V gene is TRBV28, the J gene TRBJ2-1; D call uncertain. The CDR3 consists of 11 residues. Trimming removed 8 bases at V and 8 bases at J, with 10 bases between. From germline, CDR1 is MDHEN and CDR2 SYDVKM. DNA of the CDR3: TGTGCCAGCCTTCGGTGGGATGAGCAGTTCTTC. This gives the protein CASLRWDEQFF.

The genes are TRBV12-3 or TRBV12-4 and TRBJ1-6; no definite D call. V lost 5 bases and J lost 5, with 7 bases in between. The CDR3 contains 13 residues. The CDR3 loop reads CASSGLDNSPLHF. The DNA for the CDR3 is TGTGCCAGCAGTGGACTGGATAATTCACCCCTCCACTTT.

This clonotype came up many times. This chain links TRBV12-3 or TRBV12-4 with TRBJ2-1; D remains ambiguous. V was trimmed by 8 bases and J by 4 bases, leaving 6 bases between them. The CDR3 is made up of 11 amino acids. The CDR3 DNA follows: TGTGCCAGCGTACAGTACAATGAGCAGTTCTTC. It translates to CASVQYNEQFF.

This clonotype was counted only a few times. V is TRBV7-2 and J is TRBJ1-2, with no clear D. V lost 5 bases and J lost 1, with 11 bases in between. Germline CDR1 reads SGHTA; CDR2 reads FQGNSA. This CDR3 comprises 14 residues. The CDR3 DNA follows: TGTGCCAGCAGCCCCTCCCAATTTAACTATGGCTACACCTTC. Translating it yields CASSPSQFNYGYTF.

The chain couples TRBV15 to TRBJ1-2; the D gene is possibly TRBD1 (5 bases). There are 15 residues in the CDR3. The V gene lost 1 base and the J gene lost 7 bases, with 16 bases spanning the gap. Germline CDR1 reads LNHNV; CDR2 reads YYDKDF (reference sequence). Here the CDR3 DNA reads TGTGCCACCAGCAGAGGCCACGCTGGGGGGGGTGGCTACACCTTC. Translating it yields CATSRGHAGGGGYTF.

V and J are TRBV4-3 and TRBJ2-7; a possible D gene is TRBD1 (5 bases). The germline CDR1 and CDR2 sequences are LGHNA and YSLEER. This CDR3 region has 16 residues. The ends were cut back, 0 bases at V and 0 bases at J, with 12 bases in the middle. The CDR3 DNA reads as TGCGCCAGCAGCCAAGAAGTATCAAGGGGCTCCTACGAGCAGTACTTC. Its translation: CASSQEVSRGSYEQYF.

The sample holds a few counts of this clonotype. The chain is built from TRBV29-1 and TRBJ2-1; no clear D gene. The CDR3 totals 14 residues. CDR1 is SQVTM, CDR2 ANQGSEA, per germline. V gave up 2 bases and J gave up 0 bases, with 8 bases separating them. CDR3 amino acids: CSVEPASSYNEQFF. In nucleotides, the CDR3 is TGCAGCGTTGAACCCGCAAGCTCCTACAATGAGCAGTTCTTC.

The chain links TRBV6-6 to TRBJ1-5, with TRBD1 identical over 9 bases. The V gene end was trimmed by 4 bases and the J gene end by 6 bases; junction bases not matched to a gene: 7. The CDR3 runs 15 residues. Per germline, CDR1 MNHNY and CDR2 SVGAGI (reference sequence). For the CDR3, the DNA is TGTGCCAGCAGTTCACAGGGGGCTGTCGGTCAGCCCCAGCATTTT. Its protein is CASSSQGAVGQPQHF.

The rearrangement joins TRBV28 to TRBJ2-5; 7 bases line up with TRBD2. The CDR3 sequence is 14 residues long. Losses at the gene ends were 1 base for V and 6 bases for J; bases not matched to a gene: 5. The germline V gene has CDR1 MDHEN and CDR2 SYDVKM. The CDR3 here is CASSLLGRAKTQYF. The CDR3 DNA reads TGTGCCAGCAGTTTATTGGGGAGGGCCAAGACCCAGTACTTC.

This clonotype is a singleton in its sample. A junction boundary mismatches the germline segment, possibly from a read error. The chain combines TRBV7-3 with TRBJ2-3; 13 bases fit TRBD2. Germline V gene data show CDR1 as SGHTA and CDR2 as FQGTGA. The CDR3 length is 16 residues. The CDR3 coding sequence is TGTGCCAGCAGCGCAAGACTAGCGGGGGGCACAGATACGCAGTACTTT. Translated: CASSARLAGGTDTQYF.

This clonotype was picked up a small number of times. V is TRBV6-4 and J is TRBJ2-3; 7 nucleotides line up with TRBD2. This CDR3 is 14 amino acids long. Per germline, CDR1 MRHNA and CDR2 SNTAGT. V lost 3 bases and J lost 4; bases outside the gene matches: 4. The CDR3 spells CASSERSGADTQYF. In nucleotides, the CDR3 is TGTGCCAGCAGTGAAAGAAGCGGGGCAGATACGCAGTATTTT.

This clonotype appeared a single time. The chain combines TRBV5-1 with TRBJ2-7, with D maybe TRBD2 (7 bases). Per germline, CDR1 SGHRS and CDR2 YFSETQ. The germline V and J ends were trimmed by 4 bases and 0 bases, with 14 bases remaining between them. This CDR3 has 15 amino acids. As DNA, the CDR3 is TGCGCCAGCAGCAGCGGGACATTAATCTCCTACGAGCAGTACTTC. It specifies CASSSGTLISYEQYF.

The chain recombines TRBV28 with TRBJ2-7; 8 nucleotides match TRBD1. The trim removed 7 bases at V and 1 base at J, leaving 9 bases unmatched. This CDR3 spans 15 amino acids. Germline CDR1 and CDR2: MDHEN and SYDVKM. CDR3 in DNA: TGTGCCAGCAAAATCGCAGGGGGCGCGTCCTACGAGCAGTACTTC. As protein: CASKIAGGASYEQYF. The full variable domain, its missing parts supplied by reference TRBV28 and TRBJ2-7, is DVKVTQSSRYLVKRTGEKVFLECVQDMDHENMFWYRQDPGLGLRLIYFSYDVKMKEKGDIPEGYSVSREKKERFSLILESASTNQTSMYLCASKIAGGASYEQYFGPGTRLTVT.

The chain combines TRBV20-1 with TRBJ2-7; no reliable D call. Germline loops: CDR1 DFQATT, CDR2 SNEGSKA (reference sequence). The CDR3 runs 13 residues. Deletions cut 0 bases from V and 3 bases from J, with 9 bases between. The CDR3 nucleotides read TGCAGTGCTAGAGATCACAGACTCTACGAGCAGTACTTC. It yields the protein CSARDHRLYEQYF.

The genes are TRBV6-6 and TRBJ1-5, with 10 bases that match TRBD1. J gave up 11 bases and V 5 bases, and 9 bases lay outside the gene matches. Germline CDR1 and CDR2: MNHNY and SVGAGI (reference sequence). There are 14 residues in the CDR3. The CDR3 sequence: CASSTRQGAGAQHF. CDR3 in DNA: TGTGCCAGCAGTACCAGACAGGGGGCGGGAGCCCAGCATTTT.

The genes are TRBV4-2 and TRBJ2-5; a weak D match, TRBD1 (6 bases). The germline V and J ends were trimmed by 4 bases and 2 bases, with 17 bases remaining between them. This CDR3 is built from 16 residues. Germline V gene data show CDR1 as LGHNA and CDR2 as YNFKEQ. CDR3 sequence reads: CASSPLGGSGQETQYF. The CDR3 DNA reads as TGTGCCAGCAGCCCCCTAGGGGGTAGTGGGCAAGAGACCCAGTACTTC.

Of note for this clonotype: No DNA is shown, since the ends of the CDR3 on it are uncertain; the CDR3 is the one TCRdb lists. The genes are TRBV21-1 and TRBJ2-7; TRBD1 is taken as the D call from the table, unchecked against the DNA. TRBV21-1 is tagged as a pseudogene. Ends included, the CDR3 has 14 residues. CDR3 protein: CAMPRVGQGNEQYF.